Shown below are 27 T cell receptor beta chains from a single sample sequenced in a study of blood T cell repertoires in COVID-19. Some clones are missing from TCRdb's copy, which holds only in-frame ones; the method was immunoSEQ multiplex PCR. This sample has about 72,000 clones, with roughly 87% found just once. Material: peripheral blood. These receptors came from a man aged 50 to 60 with acute or convalescent COVID-19.

The chain recombines TRBV19 with TRBJ2-4; D is perhaps TRBD2 (6 bases). Germline values: CDR1 LNHDA, CDR2 SQIVND (reference sequence). The V end lost 6 bases, the J end lost 4 bases, and 7 bases lay between the germline ends. This CDR3 has 12 residues. The CDR3 sequence: CASREGKNIQYF. CDR3 coding DNA: TGTGCCAGTAGGGAGGGTAAAAACATTCAGTACTTC.

The chain joins TRBV7-9 to TRBJ2-7, with a weak D call TRBD2 (5 bases). CDR1 and CDR2 from the germline V gene are SEHNR and FQNEAQ (reference sequence). Trimming took 5 bases from V and 7 from J, leaving 12 bases between them. The CDR3 is 12 amino acids. The CDR3 loop reads CASSPGLREQYF. CDR3 DNA sequence: TGTGCCAGCAGCCCCGGACTCCGGGAGCAGTACTTC. Full variable domain (missing parts from reference TRBV7-9 and TRBJ2-7): DTGVSQNPRHKITKRGQNVTFRCDPISEHNRLYWYRQTLGQGPEFLTYFQNEAQLEKSRLLSDRFSAERPKGSFSTLEIQRTEQGDSAMYLCASSPGLREQYFGPGTRLTVT.

This rearrangement joins TRBV6-5 to TRBJ1-5; the D is unclear. The CDR3 covers 13 residues. Per the germline V gene, CDR1 is MNHEY and CDR2 is SVGAGI. Trimming removed 6 bases at V and 3 bases at J, with 9 bases between. The CDR3 loop is CASRGGNNQPQHF. In DNA, the CDR3 is TGTGCCAGCAGGGGAGGGAACAATCAGCCCCAGCATTTT.

The chain is built from TRBV5-1 and TRBJ2-7; 8 bases fit TRBD1. The V and J ends lost 3 bases and 5 bases, in that order; junction bases with no gene match: 1. This CDR3 comprises 12 residues. Germline V CDR1 and CDR2: SGHRS, YFSETQ. CDR3 DNA sequence: TGCGCCAGCAGCTGGGGACAGGACGAGCAGTACTTC. It encodes CASSWGQDEQYF.

The chain combines TRBV27 with TRBJ1-1; no reliable D call. The CDR3 runs to 14 residues. V lost 3 bases to trimming and J lost 0 bases, with 8 bases between them. Looked up from germline, CDR1 is MNHEY and CDR2 is SMNVEV (reference sequence). The CDR3 nucleotides are TGTGCCAGCAGTTTTTCAGGTCTGAACACTGAAGCTTTCTTT. Protein product: CASSFSGLNTEAFF.

This chain links TRBV5-1 with TRBJ1-1; D uncertain. V was clipped by 4 bases and J by 6 bases, with 16 bases between them. CDR1 is SGHRS and CDR2 is YFSETQ in the germline V gene. The CDR3 spans 14 residues. CDR3 coding DNA: TGCGCCAGCAGCCCGCGGATCTATACGGCTGAAGCTTTCTTT. It codes for CASSPRIYTAEAFF.

The V and J genes are TRBV7-3 and TRBJ2-1; 12 positions agree with TRBD2. There are 16 residues in the CDR3. After removal of 4 bases from V and 4 bases from J, the junction contained 5 bases not matched to a gene. Germline-derived CDR1 and CDR2 are SGHTA and FQGTGA. The CDR3 here is CASSSRTSGDYNEQFF. In DNA form, the CDR3 reads TGTGCCAGCAGCTCCCGGACTAGCGGGGATTACAATGAGCAGTTCTTC.

The chain carries TRBV6-5 and TRBJ1-5, with 7 bases aligning to TRBD1. Unmatched junction bases numbered 9, after V lost 6 bases and J lost 4 bases. The V gene's germline CDR1 is MNHEY and CDR2 SVGAGI. This CDR3 is built from 15 residues. The CDR3 DNA reads TGTGCCAGCAGGCCGGGACAGCTGGGTAATCAGCCCCAGCATTTT. Its translation: CASRPGQLGNQPQHF.

The table lists this clone with a count of one. This rearrangement joins TRBV5-5 to TRBJ1-5, with D perhaps matching TRBD1 (6 bases). V was shortened by 3 bases and J by 3 bases, with 13 bases between the two germline ends. This CDR3 region has 15 residues. Germline lookup yields CDR1 SGHKS and CDR2 YYEKEE (reference sequence). The CDR3 bases are TGTGCCAGCAGCTCAGGGGACCTTTCCAATCAGCCCCAGCATTTT. Protein: CASSSGDLSNQPQHF.

V gene TRBV19 combines with J gene TRBJ2-7; the D gene is possibly TRBD1 (5 bases). CDR1 and CDR2 from the germline V gene are LNHDA and SQIVND (reference sequence). Deletions cut 6 bases from V and 2 bases from J, with 11 bases between. This CDR3 has 13 amino acids. CDR3 residues: CASSFTGTYEQYF. CDR3 coding DNA: TGTGCCAGTAGCTTCACAGGAACCTACGAGCAGTACTTC.

The chain uses TRBV6-2 or TRBV6-3 and TRBJ2-1, with a tentative D call TRBD1 (7 bases). Trimming took 5 bases from V and 8 from J, leaving 16 bases between them. From germline, CDR1 is MNHEY and CDR2 SVGEGT. The CDR3 is 14 amino acids. DNA of the CDR3: TGTGCCAGCAGTCCAGGGGGGCTGGTCGATGAGCAGTTCTTC. This codes for CASSPGGLVDEQFF.

The chain is built from TRBV5-5 and TRBJ1-6, with TRBD1 identical over 7 bases. CDR1 is SGHKS, CDR2 YYEKEE, per germline (reference sequence). The J segment lost 13 bases and the V segment lost 3 bases, leaving 13 bases of the junction unmatched. This CDR3 is 15 amino acids long. DNA of the CDR3: TGTGCCAGCAGCTCCCCGGACCCCGACAGGGTTCCCCTCCACTTT. Translated: CASSSPDPDRVPLHF.

This clone is a singleton in its sample. The V call is TRBV19, the J call TRBJ1-5; tentative D call: TRBD1 (5 bases). The CDR3 consists of 13 residues. Germline assignment: CDR1 LNHDA and CDR2 SQIVND (reference sequence). V shed 7 bases and J shed 8 bases, with 15 bases lying between them. The CDR3 coding sequence is TGTGCCAGTACGGGGGGGATTCTGAAGCCCCAGCATTTT. This sequence encodes CASTGGILKPQHF.

This sequence joins TRBV7-3 and TRBJ2-1; 9 bases line up with TRBD1. This CDR3 region has 13 residues. V was pared by 5 bases and J by 5 bases, with 1 base of the junction left unmatched. Germline V gene sequence: CDR1 SGHTA, CDR2 FQGTGA. The CDR3 reads CASSRTGDNEQFF. As DNA, the CDR3 is TGTGCCAGCAGCCGGACAGGGGACAATGAGCAGTTCTTC.

The sample holds a few counts of this clone. This chain joins TRBV7-8 and TRBJ1-6; 8 bases are shared with TRBD1. V dropped 1 base and J dropped 13; count of bases not matched to a gene: 6. Germline assignment: CDR1 SGHVS and CDR2 FQNEAQ. This CDR3 is 14 amino acids long. CDR3 in amino acids: CASSLGQGALPLHF. The CDR3 nucleotides are TGTGCCAGCAGCTTAGGGCAGGGGGCGCTTCCCCTCCACTTT.

The chain joins TRBV5-1 to TRBJ2-2; 8 bases line up with TRBD1. V was pared by 2 bases and J by 1 base, with 4 bases of the junction left unmatched. There are 16 residues in the CDR3. Germline V gene lookup returns CDR1 SGHRS and CDR2 YFSETQ. The CDR3 coding sequence is TGCGCCAGCAGCTTACCCGGGACAGGGAACACCGGGGAGCTGTTTTTT. This sequence encodes CASSLPGTGNTGELFF. Filled out from reference TRBV5-1 and TRBJ2-2, the complete variable domain reads KAGVTQTPRYLIKTRGQQVTLSCSPISGHRSVSWYQQTPGQGLQFLFEYFSETQRNKGNFPGRFSGRQFSNSRSEMNVSTLELGDSALYLCASSLPGTGNTGELFFGEGSRLTVL.

V is TRBV9 and J is TRBJ2-1; TRBD2 matches at 9 bases. Germline V gene lookup returns CDR1 SGDLS and CDR2 YYNGEE. The CDR3 totals 16 residues. The V and J ends lost 4 bases and 3 bases, in that order; junction bases with no gene match: 8. CDR3 protein: CASSPVAGAIYNEQFF. CDR3 coding DNA: TGTGCCAGCAGCCCCGTAGCGGGGGCTATCTACAATGAGCAGTTCTTC.

CDR3 bases: TGTGCCAGCAGCTTAGGGATACGCGACAATGAGCAGTTCTTC. Amino acids: CASSLGIRDNEQFF. The V and J genes are TRBV13 and TRBJ2-1; D gene ambiguous. The CDR3 contains 14 residues. Germline CDR1 PRHDT, CDR2 FYEKMQ (reference sequence). The V and J ends lost 0 bases and 5 bases respectively, with 8 bases between them.

The V gene is TRBV10-3, the J gene TRBJ1-1; D not resolved. This CDR3 spans 15 amino acids. Trimming cost V 6 bases and J 1 base, with 15 bases left between them. Germline CDR1 and CDR2: ENHRY and SYGVKD. CDR3 region: CAIRNGESRNTEAFF. The CDR3 bases are TGTGCCATCAGAAACGGGGAAAGCAGGAACACTGAAGCTTTCTTT.

The V gene is TRBV7-3, the J gene TRBJ2-3; the match to TRBD1 covers 8 bases. The CDR3 covers 15 residues. V gave up 3 bases and J gave up 2 bases; unmatched junction bases: 4. Per the germline V gene, CDR1 is SGHTA and CDR2 is FQGTGA. Written as DNA, the CDR3 is TGTGCCAGCAGCTTTGGACAGGGAGACACAGATACGCAGTATTTT. Amino acid sequence: CASSFGQGDTDTQYF.

The V call is TRBV3-1 (or the pseudogene TRBV3-2), the J call TRBJ1-6; 8 bases fit TRBD1. Germline assignment: CDR1 LGHDT and CDR2 YNNKEL (reference sequence). The CDR3 is 17 amino acids. The V segment lost 1 base and the J segment 4 bases; nucleotides outside the gene matches: 6. CDR3 in DNA: TGTGCCAGCAGCCAAGCGGCCGGGACAGGTTATAATTCACCCCTCCACTTT. Protein sequence: CASSQAAGTGYNSPLHF.

The chain couples TRBV2 to TRBJ2-1; TRBD2 aligns across 8 bases. The V gene's germline CDR1 is SNHLY and CDR2 FYNNEI. There are 15 residues in the CDR3. Trimming cost V 3 bases and J 7 bases; bases outside gene matches: 8. The CDR3 here is CASSDSGGAVNEQFF. Written as DNA, the CDR3 is TGTGCCAGCAGTGATTCGGGGGGGGCCGTGAATGAGCAGTTCTTC.

By proportion, this clone is medium-sized (0.01 to 0.1%). The chain has TRBV5-6 and TRBJ1-6; 9 bases line up with TRBD1. Trimming took 4 bases from V and 10 from J; bases not matched to a gene: 3. Per germline, CDR1 SGHDT and CDR2 YYEEEE. The length of the CDR3 is 13 residues. The CDR3 loop reads CASSTQGASPLHF. The CDR3 DNA is TGTGCCAGCAGCACACAGGGGGCCTCACCCCTCCACTTT.

The gene calls are TRBV4-2 and TRBJ1-2; D is possibly TRBD1 (5 bases). Per germline, CDR1 LGHNA and CDR2 YNFKEQ. The ends were cut back, 0 bases at V and 1 base at J, with 9 bases in the middle. This CDR3 contains 15 residues. In nucleotides, the CDR3 is TGTGCCAGCAGCCAAGATCCGACAGTTAACTATGGCTACACCTTC. This gives the protein CASSQDPTVNYGYTF.

The chain couples TRBV5-1 to TRBJ2-2; a possible D gene is TRBD2 (7 bases). This CDR3 comprises 12 residues. With 7 bases removed from V and 14 bases from J, the gap between germline ends came to 18 bases. CDR1 is SGHRS, CDR2 YFSETQ, per germline. Here the CDR3 reads CASQKEGGQLFF. In DNA form, the CDR3 reads TGCGCCAGCCAAAAAGAGGGGGGGCAACTGTTTTTT.

As regards this clone: This sample includes further DNA sequences coding for the same CDR3. The chain carries TRBV5-6 and TRBJ2-7; 8 bases align to TRBD1. CDR1 and CDR2 (germline): SGHDT, YYEEEE. Unmatched junction bases numbered 1, after V lost 2 bases and J lost 0 bases. The CDR3 is 14 amino acids. The CDR3 region is CASSFGTGSYEQYF. CDR3 sequence (DNA): TGTGCCAGCAGCTTTGGGACAGGCTCCTACGAGCAGTACTTC.

This sequence joins TRBV19 and TRBJ1-1, with a possible D match to TRBD1 (6 bases). From germline, CDR1 is LNHDA and CDR2 SQIVND (reference sequence). With 6 bases removed from V and 1 base from J, the gap between germline ends came to 18 bases. The CDR3 runs to 16 residues. The CDR3, as DNA: TGTGCCAGTAGCCAACCTCCGGGACATCGGAACACTGAAGCTTTCTTT. It translates to CASSQPPGHRNTEAFF.